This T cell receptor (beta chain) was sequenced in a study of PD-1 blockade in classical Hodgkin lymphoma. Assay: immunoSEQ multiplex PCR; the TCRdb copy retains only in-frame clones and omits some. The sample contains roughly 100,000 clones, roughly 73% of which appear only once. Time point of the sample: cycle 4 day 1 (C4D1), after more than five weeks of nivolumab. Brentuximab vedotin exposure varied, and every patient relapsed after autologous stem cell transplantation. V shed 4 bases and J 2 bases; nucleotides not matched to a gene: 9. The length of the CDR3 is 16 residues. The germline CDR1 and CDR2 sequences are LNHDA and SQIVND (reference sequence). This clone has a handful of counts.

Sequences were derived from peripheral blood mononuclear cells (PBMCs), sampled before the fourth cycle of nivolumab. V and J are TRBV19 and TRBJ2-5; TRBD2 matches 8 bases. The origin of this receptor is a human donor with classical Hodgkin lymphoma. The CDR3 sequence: CASSTSSGSGQETQYF. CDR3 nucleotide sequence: TGTGCCAGTAGTACCAGCAGCGGGAGCGGGCAAGAGACCCAGTACTTC.